One sample yielded the 21 T cell receptor beta chains listed below, sequenced in a study of blood T cell repertoires in COVID-19. The data were produced by immunoSEQ multiplex PCR, yet TCRdb's version contains in-frame clones alone and is incomplete. The table records more than 250,000 clones, around nine tenths of them present only once. Source material: PBMCs or T cells enriched from blood (not recorded which). The source of these receptors is a middle-aged woman who had recovered from COVID-19.

This clone was found once. J is TRBJ1-1 and V is TRBV11-1, with D possibly matching TRBD1 (6 bases). Per the germline V gene, CDR1 is SGHAT and CDR2 is FQDESV (reference sequence). V was shortened by 4 bases and J by 4 bases, with 16 bases between the two germline ends. The CDR3 length is 15 residues. The CDR3 bases are TGTGCCAGCAGCTATAATAGGGGGGGCACCACTGAAGCTTTCTTT. As protein: CASSYNRGGTTEAFF.

The chain couples TRBV19 to TRBJ1-3; D unresolved. The CDR3 loop spans 15 amino acids. The germline V gene has CDR1 LNHDA and CDR2 SQIVND (reference sequence). Trimming took off 3 bases at V and 0 bases at J, with 9 bases between the two ends. For the CDR3, the DNA is TGTGCCAGTAGTATGTGGCACAGCTCTGGAAACACCATATATTTT. Translated: CASSMWHSSGNTIYF.

The rearrangement joins TRBV5-1 to TRBJ2-1; 8 bases line up with TRBD2. Trimming removed 4 bases from V and 0 bases from J; junction bases left unmatched: 3. The CDR3 length is 15 residues. Germline V gene sequence: CDR1 SGHRS, CDR2 YFSETQ. As DNA, the CDR3 is TGCGCCAGCAGCCCCCTAGCGGGCTCCTACAATGAGCAGTTCTTC. Encoded protein: CASSPLAGSYNEQFF.

This clone was recorded a few times. This chain uses TRBV12-3 or TRBV12-4 with TRBJ1-1, with D maybe TRBD1 (6 bases). The CDR3 consists of 13 residues. Trimming removed 0 bases from V and 7 bases from J, with 9 bases in between. CDR3 region: CASSLAGAYEAFF. CDR3 DNA: TGTGCCAGCAGTTTAGCGGGGGCCTATGAAGCTTTCTTT.

The chain has TRBV28 and TRBJ1-1, with a possible D match to TRBD1 (5 bases). This CDR3 has 13 amino acids. V was clipped by 9 bases and J by 3 bases, with 14 bases between them. CDR1 is MDHEN, CDR2 SYDVKM, per germline. The CDR3 sequence is CASRTDSYTEAFF. The CDR3 nucleotides are TGTGCCAGTCGCACCGACAGTTACACTGAAGCTTTCTTT.

The chain carries TRBV2 and TRBJ2-7; 11 nucleotides agree with TRBD1. This CDR3 comprises 15 residues. Trimming took 4 bases from V and 3 from J; bases not matched to a gene: 5. CDR1 is SNHLY and CDR2 is FYNNEI in the germline V gene. The CDR3 loop is CASSARTGGSYEQYF. The CDR3 DNA follows: TGTGCCAGCAGTGCCCGGACAGGGGGCAGCTACGAGCAGTACTTC.

V gene TRBV4-3 combines with J gene TRBJ1-2, with D hard to call. The ends were cut back, 0 bases at V and 6 bases at J, with 14 bases in the middle. The CDR3 loop spans 15 amino acids. Germline CDR1 is LGHNA and CDR2 is YSLEER. The CDR3 reads CASSQDHRSGNGYTF. The CDR3 DNA reads TGCGCCAGCAGCCAAGATCATCGCTCGGGGAATGGCTACACCTTC.

V gene TRBV5-4 combines with J gene TRBJ2-3; a possible D gene is TRBD2 (5 bases). CDR3 size: 15 residues. Trimming took off 4 bases at V and 0 bases at J, with 12 bases between the two ends. Germline V gene lookup returns CDR1 SGHNT and CDR2 YYREEE (reference sequence). The CDR3 protein is CASSLTADSTDTQYF. CDR3 nucleotides: TGTGCCAGCAGCCTCACAGCGGATAGCACAGATACGCAGTATTTT.

The chain couples TRBV24-1 to TRBJ2-6; 8 positions match TRBD1. Trimming removed 2 bases from V and 4 bases from J; junction bases left unmatched: 3. Germline CDR1 and CDR2: KGHDR and SFDVKD. This CDR3 spans 16 amino acids. This CDR3 is CATSDWTGSGANVLTF. Written as DNA, the CDR3 is TGTGCCACCAGTGATTGGACAGGGTCCGGGGCCAACGTCCTGACTTTC.

The rearrangement joins TRBV15 to TRBJ2-3; D not resolved. Trimming removed 0 bases at V and 4 bases at J, with 5 bases between. This CDR3 has 13 residues. Germline CDR1 is LNHNV and CDR2 is YYDKDF (reference sequence). The CDR3 region has the DNA TGTGCCACCAGCAGAGATCTACCAGATACGCAGTATTTT. Residues: CATSRDLPDTQYF.

This rearrangement joins TRBV7-3 to TRBJ2-2, with D perhaps matching TRBD1 (5 bases). Trimming took 6 bases from V and 4 from J, leaving 12 bases between them. The V gene's germline CDR1 is SGHTA and CDR2 FQGTGA. The CDR3 consists of 14 residues. CDR3 sequence (DNA): TGTGCCAGCAGACTTACACAGGCCACCGGGGAGCTGTTTTTT. Protein sequence: CASRLTQATGELFF.

The rearrangement links TRBV28 to TRBJ1-2; D might be TRBD1 (6 bases). The CDR3 sequence is 15 residues long. The V end lost 5 bases, the J end lost 8 bases, and 21 bases lay between the germline ends. Per germline, CDR1 MDHEN and CDR2 SYDVKM. The chain's CDR3 is CASSGASTGKGGYTF. The CDR3 region has the DNA TGTGCCAGCAGTGGCGCTAGTACAGGGAAAGGCGGCTACACCTTC.

This clone was found once. The chain links TRBV7-2 to TRBJ2-1; 12 positions match TRBD2. After removal of 5 bases from V and 7 bases from J, the junction contained 6 bases not matched to a gene. Per the germline V gene, CDR1 is SGHTA and CDR2 is FQGNSA. CDR3 length: 15 residues. Here the CDR3 reads CASSERTSGTNEQFF. The DNA of the CDR3 is TGTGCCAGCAGCGAACGGACTAGCGGGACTAATGAGCAGTTCTTC.

The chain couples TRBV27 to TRBJ2-2; 10 bases are shared with TRBD2. CDR3 length: 14 residues. CDR1 is MNHEY and CDR2 is SMNVEV in the germline V gene (reference sequence). J was trimmed by 8 bases and V by 5 bases; bases with no gene match: 5. For the CDR3, the DNA is TGTGCCAGCAGTAAGGGACTAGCGTCAGGGGAGCTGTTTTTT. Protein sequence: CASSKGLASGELFF.

This clone showed up just once. V and J are TRBV7-2 and TRBJ2-5; TRBD1 might be the D (7 bases). V was shortened by 4 bases and J by 5 bases, with 11 bases between the two germline ends. The CDR3 is 13 residues long. Germline assignment: CDR1 SGHTA and CDR2 FQGNSA. CDR3: CASSSTGRETQYF. The CDR3 DNA sequence: TGTGCCAGCAGCTCGACAGGGAGGGAGACCCAGTACTTC.

The V and J genes are TRBV2 and TRBJ1-6; a weak D match, TRBD1 (5 bases). In germline, CDR1 is SNHLY, CDR2 FYNNEI. The length of the CDR3 is 13 residues. Trimming pared 8 bases from V and 9 bases from J, leaving 14 bases between. The CDR3 reads CASVRQSGSPLHF. The CDR3 DNA reads TGTGCCAGCGTTCGACAGTCTGGTTCACCCCTCCACTTT.

The rearrangement joins TRBV4-3 to TRBJ2-1; 13 positions match TRBD2. The CDR3 consists of 18 residues. Germline-derived CDR1 and CDR2 are LGHNA and YSLEER. With 0 bases clipped from V and 7 bases from J, the junction kept 9 bases outside the gene matches. CDR3 nucleotides: TGCGCCAGCAGCCAAGAACCCAGGACTAGCGGGAGTTTGAATGAGCAGTTCTTC. It yields the protein CASSQEPRTSGSLNEQFF.

The DNA for the CDR3 is TGTGCCAGCAGCTTAGTCGAGGGGGACACAGATACGCAGTATTTT. Protein sequence: CASSLVEGDTDTQYF. This chain connects TRBV7-2 to TRBJ2-3; D perhaps matches TRBD1 (6 bases). Germline-derived CDR1 and CDR2 are SGHTA and FQGNSA. The CDR3 totals 15 residues. The V and J ends lost 1 base and 2 bases respectively, with 10 bases between them.

V gene TRBV19 combines with J gene TRBJ2-1, with D possibly matching TRBD1 (6 bases). This CDR3 comprises 16 residues. The V gene's germline CDR1 is LNHDA and CDR2 SQIVND (reference sequence). Trimming took off 4 bases at V and 4 bases at J, with 17 bases between the two ends. The CDR3 DNA sequence: TGTGCCAGTAGTACCCCCCAGGGACAACATTACAATGAGCAGTTCTTC. Protein sequence: CASSTPQGQHYNEQFF.

The chain recombines TRBV9 with TRBJ1-1; 9 bases fit TRBD1. The CDR3 loop spans 17 amino acids. The J segment lost 3 bases and the V segment lost 0 bases, leaving 9 bases of the junction unmatched. CDR1 and CDR2 (germline): SGDLS, YYNGEE. CDR3 in DNA: TGTGCCAGCAGCGTAGAGTTCGGGACAGGGCGCGACACTGAAGCTTTCTTT. Amino acid sequence: CASSVEFGTGRDTEAFF.

This chain joins TRBV7-2 and TRBJ1-2; no clear D. The CDR3 consists of 15 residues. The V and J ends lost 1 base and 2 bases respectively, with 11 bases between them. From germline, CDR1 is SGHTA and CDR2 FQGNSA. The CDR3 loop is CASSLGLPGNYGYTF. In nucleotides, the CDR3 is TGTGCCAGCAGCTTAGGTCTTCCGGGAAACTATGGCTACACCTTC. Using reference TRBV7-2 and TRBJ1-2 for the parts outside the CDR3, the full variable domain is GAGVSQSPSNKVTEKGKDVELRCDPISGHTALYWYRQSLGQGLEFLIYFQGNSAPDKSGLPSDRFSAERTGGSVSTLTIQRTQQEDSAVYLCASSLGLPGNYGYTFGSGTRLTVV.